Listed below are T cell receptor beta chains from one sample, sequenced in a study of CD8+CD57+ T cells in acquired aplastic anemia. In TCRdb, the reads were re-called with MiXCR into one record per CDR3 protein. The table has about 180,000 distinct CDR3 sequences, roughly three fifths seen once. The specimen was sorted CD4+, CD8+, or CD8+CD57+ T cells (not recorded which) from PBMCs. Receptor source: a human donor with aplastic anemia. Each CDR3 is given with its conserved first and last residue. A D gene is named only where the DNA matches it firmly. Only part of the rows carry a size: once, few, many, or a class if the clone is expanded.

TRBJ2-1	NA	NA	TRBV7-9	TGTGCCAGCACGGGCAGCGAGCAGTTCTTC	CASTGSEQFF
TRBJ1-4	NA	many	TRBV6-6	TGTGCCAGCAGTTACCTCACAACTAATGAAAAACTGTTTTTT	CASSYLTTNEKLFF
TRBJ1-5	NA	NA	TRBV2	TGTGCCAGCAAGGCTTCGTCCCTTAGGAATCAGCCCCGGCATTTT	CASKASSLRNQPRHF
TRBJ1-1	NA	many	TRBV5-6	TGTGCCAGCAGCCCAGAGGACGTTAACACTGAAGCTTTCTTT	CASSPEDVNTEAFF
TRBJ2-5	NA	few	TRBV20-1	TGCAGTGCTAGCCTGGACAGTTTTACCCAAGAGACCCAGTACTTC	CSASLDSFTQETQYF
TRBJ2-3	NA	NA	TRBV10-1	TGCGCCAGCAGCGACACTAGCACAGATACGCAGTATTTT	CASSDTSTDTQYF
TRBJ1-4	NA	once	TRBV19	TGTGCCAGGAGACGGATAGATGAAAAACTGTTTTTT	CARRRIDEKLFF
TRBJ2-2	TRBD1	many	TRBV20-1	TGCAGTGCTAGAGATTTATTCAGGGGGAAAAACACCGGGGAGCTGTTTTTT	CSARDLFRGKNTGELFF
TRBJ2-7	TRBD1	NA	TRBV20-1	TGCAGTGCTAGGAGGGACAGTTACGAGCAGTACTTC	CSARRDSYEQYF
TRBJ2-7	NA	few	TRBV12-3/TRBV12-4	TGTGCCAGCTCCCCCTCGCCAGGGAACGAGCAGTACTTC	CASSPSPGNEQYF
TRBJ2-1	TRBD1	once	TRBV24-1	TGTGCCACCAGTGATTGGGACAGGGGGCTTAATGAGCAGTTCTTC	CATSDWDRGLNEQFF
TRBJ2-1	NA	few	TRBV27	TGTGCCAGCAGTTTATTCACTTCTACCGTCTCCTACAATGAGCAGTTCTTC	CASSLFTSTVSYNEQFF
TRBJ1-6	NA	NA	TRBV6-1	TGTGCCAGCAACTCCCCCCACGACGGGCCGAGCTCCTATAATTCACCCCTCCACTTT	CASNSPHDGPSSYNSPLHF
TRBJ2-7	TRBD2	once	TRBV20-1	TGCAGCGCCTCCCCATACGGGGGGAGCTCCTACGAGCAGTACTTC	CSASPYGGSSYEQYF
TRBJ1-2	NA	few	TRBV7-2	TGTGCCAGCAGCTTGAGTAACTATGGCTACACCTTC	CASSLSNYGYTF
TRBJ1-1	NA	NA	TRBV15	TGTGCCACCAGCAGCATGACAAGGCCGCCGCCTGAAGCTTTCTTT	CATSSMTRPPPEAFF
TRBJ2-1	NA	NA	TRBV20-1	TGCAGTGCTAGCGGGCTCCACGAGCAGTTCTTC	CSASGLHEQFF
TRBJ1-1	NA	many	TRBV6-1	TGTGCCAGCAGTGAAGAGACAGGTAGGGCCACTGAAGCTTTCTTT	CASSEETGRATEAFF
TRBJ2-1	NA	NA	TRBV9	TGTGCCAGCAGCGCCGCCGGCAGGCACAGCAATGAGCAGTTCTTC	CASSAAGRHSNEQFF
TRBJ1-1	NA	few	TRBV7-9	TGTGCCAGCAGCTTAGATGGGGGAAGGACTGAAGCTTTCTTT	CASSLDGGRTEAFF
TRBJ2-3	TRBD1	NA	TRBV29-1	TGCAGCGTCGGGACAGGGGGCACAGATACGCAGTATTTT	CSVGTGGTDTQYF
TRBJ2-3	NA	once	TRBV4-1	TGCGCCGGCAGCCAAGGGCCTACCGGGAACGGGGGAGGAGATACGCAGTATTTT	CAGSQGPTGNGGGDTQYF
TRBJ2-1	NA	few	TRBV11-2	TGTGCCAGCAGCCCCGGCGGTGGGAATGAGCAGTTCTTC	CASSPGGGNEQFF
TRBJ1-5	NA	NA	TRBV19	TGTGCCAGTAGTATAGCTGAAGGAATTAGCAATCAGCCCCAGCATTTT	CASSIAEGISNQPQHF
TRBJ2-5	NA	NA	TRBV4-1	TGCGCCAGCAGCCAATACGCGAGAGATGTCGCCCAGTACTTC	CASSQYARDVAQYF
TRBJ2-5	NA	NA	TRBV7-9	TGTGCCAGCACCACCTCCCAAGAGACCCAGTACTTC	CASTTSQETQYF
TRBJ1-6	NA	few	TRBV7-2	TGTGCCAGCAGCTACACAGGCCAGTTAGCCCTCCACTTT	CASSYTGQLALHF
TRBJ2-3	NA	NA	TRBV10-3	TGTGCCATCAGCCTACAGGGAATAGAAACAGATACGCAGTATTTT	CAISLQGIETDTQYF
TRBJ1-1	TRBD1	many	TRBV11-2	TGTGCCAGCAGCCGACAGGGAGGCACTGAAGCTTTCTTT	CASSRQGGTEAFF
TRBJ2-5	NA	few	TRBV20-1	TGCAGTGCTAGAGATTCTTCCCGACAAGAGACCCAGTACTTC	CSARDSSRQETQYF
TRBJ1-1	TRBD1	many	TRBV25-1	TGTGCCAGCAGTGAAGGAGGGACAGGGAGGACTGAAGCTTTCTTT	CASSEGGTGRTEAFF
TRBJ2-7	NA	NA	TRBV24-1	TGTGCCACCAGTGATGGGGATCGCTACGAGCAGTACTTC	CATSDGDRYEQYF
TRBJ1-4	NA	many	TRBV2	TGTGCCAGCAAGCCCCGGAATGAAAAACTGTTTTTT	CASKPRNEKLFF
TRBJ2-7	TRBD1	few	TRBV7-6	TGTGCCAGCAGCTCACAGACAGGGTTATCTTACGAGCAGTACTTC	CASSSQTGLSYEQYF
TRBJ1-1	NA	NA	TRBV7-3	TGTGCCAGCAGCCGTTGGGGGTTAACGAACACTGAAGCTTTCTTT	CASSRWGLTNTEAFF
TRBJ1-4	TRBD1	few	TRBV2	TGTGCCAGCAGTATGACGACAGGGGTCGGTGAAAAACTGTTTTTT	CASSMTTGVGEKLFF